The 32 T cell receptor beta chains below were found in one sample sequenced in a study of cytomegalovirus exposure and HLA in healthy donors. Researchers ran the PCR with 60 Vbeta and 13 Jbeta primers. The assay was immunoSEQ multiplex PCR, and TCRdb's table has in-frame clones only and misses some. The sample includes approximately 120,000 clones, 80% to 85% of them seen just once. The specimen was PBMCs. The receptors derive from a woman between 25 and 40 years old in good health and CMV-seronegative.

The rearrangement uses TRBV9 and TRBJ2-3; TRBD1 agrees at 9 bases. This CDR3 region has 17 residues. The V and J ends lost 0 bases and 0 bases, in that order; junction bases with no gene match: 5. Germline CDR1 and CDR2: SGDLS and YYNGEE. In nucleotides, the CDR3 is TGTGCCAGCAGCGTAGAGCAACAGGGGGCGAGCACAGATACGCAGTATTTT. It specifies CASSVEQQGASTDTQYF.

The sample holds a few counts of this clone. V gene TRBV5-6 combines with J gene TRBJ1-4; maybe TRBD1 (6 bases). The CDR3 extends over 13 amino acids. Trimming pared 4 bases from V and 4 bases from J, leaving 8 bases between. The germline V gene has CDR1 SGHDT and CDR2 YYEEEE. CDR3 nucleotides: TGTGCCAGCAGCGGGGGCCTTAATGAAAAACTGTTTTTT. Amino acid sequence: CASSGGLNEKLFF.

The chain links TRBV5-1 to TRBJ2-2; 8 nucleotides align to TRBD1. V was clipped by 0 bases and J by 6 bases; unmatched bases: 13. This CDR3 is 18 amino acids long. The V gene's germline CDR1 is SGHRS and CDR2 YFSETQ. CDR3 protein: CASSLVRTGPGEAGELFF. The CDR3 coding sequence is TGCGCCAGCAGCTTGGTACGGACAGGGCCGGGGGAAGCCGGGGAGCTGTTTTTT.

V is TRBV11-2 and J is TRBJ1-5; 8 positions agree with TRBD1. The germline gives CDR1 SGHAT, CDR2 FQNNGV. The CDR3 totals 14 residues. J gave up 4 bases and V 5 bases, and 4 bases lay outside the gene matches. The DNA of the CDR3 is TGTGCCAGCAGCCGGACAGGGATAAATCAGCCCCAGCATTTT. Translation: CASSRTGINQPQHF.

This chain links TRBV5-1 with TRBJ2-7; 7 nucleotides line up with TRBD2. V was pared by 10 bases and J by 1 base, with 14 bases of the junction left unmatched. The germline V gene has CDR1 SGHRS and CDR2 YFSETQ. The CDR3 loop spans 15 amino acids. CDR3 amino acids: CAVREGAGNSYEQYF. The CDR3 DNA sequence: TGCGCCGTACGAGAGGGAGCGGGAAATTCCTACGAGCAGTACTTC.

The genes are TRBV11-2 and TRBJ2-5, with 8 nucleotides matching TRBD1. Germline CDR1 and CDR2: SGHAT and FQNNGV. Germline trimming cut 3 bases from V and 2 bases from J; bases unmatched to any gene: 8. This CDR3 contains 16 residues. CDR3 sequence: CASSFRAGGYQETQYF. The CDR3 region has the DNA TGTGCCAGCAGCTTTCGGGCAGGGGGCTATCAAGAGACCCAGTACTTC.

Here the CDR3 DNA reads TGTGCCAGAAGCTTGGCCTTGACAGGGATCCCCCACTCTGGAAACACCATATATTTT. This codes for CARSLALTGIPHSGNTIYF. The J gene is TRBJ1-3, the V gene TRBV5-3; 7 bases are a match to TRBD1. TRBV5-3 is an ORF; its function is uncertain. V trimming: 0 bases; J trimming: 0 bases; junction bases outside the gene matches: 12. The CDR3 is made up of 19 amino acids.

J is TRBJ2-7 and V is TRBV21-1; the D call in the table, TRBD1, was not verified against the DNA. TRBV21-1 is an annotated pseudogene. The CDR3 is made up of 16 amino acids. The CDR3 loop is CASYPPLGQSSYEQYF. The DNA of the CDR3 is TGTGCCAGCTACCCCCCGCTCGGACAATCGTCCTACGAGCAGTACTTC.

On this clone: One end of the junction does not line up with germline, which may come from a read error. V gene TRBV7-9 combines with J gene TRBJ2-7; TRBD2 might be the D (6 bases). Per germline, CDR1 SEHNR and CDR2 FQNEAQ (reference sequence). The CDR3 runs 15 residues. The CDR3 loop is CSSSDGDLSWIRQYF. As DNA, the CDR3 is TGTTCCAGCAGCGACGGGGACTTATCTTGGATTCGGCAGTACTTC.

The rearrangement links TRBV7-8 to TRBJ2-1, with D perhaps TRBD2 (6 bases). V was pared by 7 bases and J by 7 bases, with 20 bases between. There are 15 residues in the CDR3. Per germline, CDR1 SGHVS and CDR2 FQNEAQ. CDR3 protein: CASNERELGINEQFF. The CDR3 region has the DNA TGTGCCAGCAACGAACGGGAGCTGGGAATAAATGAGCAGTTCTTC.

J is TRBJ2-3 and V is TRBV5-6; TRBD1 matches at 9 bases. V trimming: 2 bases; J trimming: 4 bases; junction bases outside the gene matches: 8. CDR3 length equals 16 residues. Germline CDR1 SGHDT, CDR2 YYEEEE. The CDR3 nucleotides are TGTGCCAGCAGCTTAGCGACAGGGGGTTCTGCAGATACGCAGTATTTT. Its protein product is CASSLATGGSADTQYF.

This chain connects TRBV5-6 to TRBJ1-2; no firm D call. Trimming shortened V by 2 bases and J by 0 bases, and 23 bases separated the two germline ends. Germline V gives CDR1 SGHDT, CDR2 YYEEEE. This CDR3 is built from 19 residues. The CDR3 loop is CASSFPPALIAGSNYGYTF. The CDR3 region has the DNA TGTGCCAGCAGCTTTCCCCCAGCGCTAATCGCGGGATCTAACTATGGCTACACCTTC. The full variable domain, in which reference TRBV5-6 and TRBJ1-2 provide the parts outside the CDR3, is DAGVTQSPTHLIKTRGQQVTLRCSPKSGHDTVSWYQQALGQGPQFIFQYYEEEERQRGNFPDRFSGHQFPNYSSELNVNALLLGDSALYLCASSFPPALIAGSNYGYTFGSGTRLTVV.

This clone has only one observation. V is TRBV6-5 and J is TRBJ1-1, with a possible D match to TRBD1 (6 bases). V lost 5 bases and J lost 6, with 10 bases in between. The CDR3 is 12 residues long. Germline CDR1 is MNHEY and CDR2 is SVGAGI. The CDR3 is CASSHPGAEAFF. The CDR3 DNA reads TGTGCCAGCAGTCACCCAGGGGCTGAAGCTTTCTTT.

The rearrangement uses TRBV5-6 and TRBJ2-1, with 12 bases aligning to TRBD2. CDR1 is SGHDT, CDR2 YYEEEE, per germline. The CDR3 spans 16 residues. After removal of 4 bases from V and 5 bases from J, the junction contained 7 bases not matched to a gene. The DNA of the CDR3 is TGTGCCAGCAGCCGTCGGACTAGCGGGGCAAACAATGAGCAGTTCTTC. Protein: CASSRRTSGANNEQFF.

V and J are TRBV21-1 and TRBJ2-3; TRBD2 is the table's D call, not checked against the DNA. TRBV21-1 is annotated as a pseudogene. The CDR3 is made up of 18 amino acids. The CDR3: CASSNVLPCRGLGDTQYF. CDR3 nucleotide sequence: TGTGCCAGCAGCAATGTTCTCCCGTGTAGGGGACTGGGAGATACGCAGTATTTT.

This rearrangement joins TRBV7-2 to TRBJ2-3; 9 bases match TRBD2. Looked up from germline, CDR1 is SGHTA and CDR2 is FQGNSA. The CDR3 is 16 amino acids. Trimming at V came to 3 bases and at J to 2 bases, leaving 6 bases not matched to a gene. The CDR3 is CASSFGTSRHTDTQYF. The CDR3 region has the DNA TGTGCCAGCAGCTTCGGGACTAGCAGACACACAGATACGCAGTATTTT.

CDR3 in amino acids: CASSFPDRAAFF. The CDR3 DNA sequence: TGTGCCAGCAGCTTTCCGGACAGGGCCGCTTTCTTT. This chain links TRBV7-9 with TRBJ1-1; 8 nucleotides line up with TRBD1. The ends lost 3 bases at V and 11 bases at J; junction bases unmatched: 5. The germline V gene has CDR1 SEHNR and CDR2 FQNEAQ (reference sequence). This CDR3 contains 12 residues.

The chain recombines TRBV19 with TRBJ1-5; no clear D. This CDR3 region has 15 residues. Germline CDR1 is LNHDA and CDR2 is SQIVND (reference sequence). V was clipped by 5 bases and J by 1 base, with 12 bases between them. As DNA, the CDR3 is TGTGCCAGTAGTCTATCCCCGTGGAGCAATCAGCCCCAGCATTTT. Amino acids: CASSLSPWSNQPQHF.

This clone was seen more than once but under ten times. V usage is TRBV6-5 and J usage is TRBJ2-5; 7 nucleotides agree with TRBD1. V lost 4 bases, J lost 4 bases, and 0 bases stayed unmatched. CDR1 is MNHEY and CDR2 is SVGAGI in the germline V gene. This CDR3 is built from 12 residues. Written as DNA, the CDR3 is TGTGCCAGCAGTTCAGGGGGAGAGACCCAGTACTTC. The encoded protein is CASSSGGETQYF.

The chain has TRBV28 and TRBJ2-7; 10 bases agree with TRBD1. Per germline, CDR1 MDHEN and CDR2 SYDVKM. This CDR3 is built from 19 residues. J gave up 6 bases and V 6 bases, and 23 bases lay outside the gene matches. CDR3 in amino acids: CASSSQRGQGPYRPSEQYF. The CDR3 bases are TGTGCCAGCAGCTCGCAGAGGGGACAGGGGCCGTACCGTCCCTCCGAGCAGTACTTC.

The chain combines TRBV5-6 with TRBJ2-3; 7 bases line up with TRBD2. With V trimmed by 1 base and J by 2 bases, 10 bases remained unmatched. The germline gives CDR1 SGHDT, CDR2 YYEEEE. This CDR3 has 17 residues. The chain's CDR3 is CASSLNSRTSATDTQYF. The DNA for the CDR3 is TGTGCCAGCAGCTTGAACAGTCGTACTAGCGCCACAGATACGCAGTATTTT.

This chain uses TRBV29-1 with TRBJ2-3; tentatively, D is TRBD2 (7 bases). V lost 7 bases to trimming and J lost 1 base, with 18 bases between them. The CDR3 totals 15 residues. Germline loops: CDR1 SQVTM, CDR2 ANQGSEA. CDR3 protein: CSATGRAGRTDTQYF. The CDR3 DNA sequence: TGCAGCGCCACAGGGAGGGCGGGACGCACAGATACGCAGTATTTT.

The CDR3 sequence is CASGPTGGRNSPLHF. The CDR3 coding sequence is TGTGCCAGCGGCCCCACAGGGGGCCGAAATTCACCCCTCCACTTT. This chain uses TRBV2 with TRBJ1-6; 9 bases fit TRBD1. The CDR3 extends over 15 amino acids. Germline CDR1 is SNHLY and CDR2 is FYNNEI. Trimming took 8 bases from V and 7 from J; bases not matched to a gene: 9. The whole variable domain, remainder taken from reference TRBV2 and TRBJ1-6, is EPEVTQTPSHQVTQMGQEVILRCVPISNHLYFYWYRQILGQKVEFLVSFYNNEISEKSEIFDDQFSVERPDGSNFTLKIRSTKLEDSAMYFCASGPTGGRNSPLHFGNGTRLTVT.

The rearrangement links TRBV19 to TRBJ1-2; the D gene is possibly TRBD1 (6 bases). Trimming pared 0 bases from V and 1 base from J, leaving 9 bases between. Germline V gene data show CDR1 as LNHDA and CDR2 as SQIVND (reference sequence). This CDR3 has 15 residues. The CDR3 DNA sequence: TGTGCCAGTAGTATAGAGGACAGATTTAACTATGGCTACACCTTC. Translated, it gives CASSIEDRFNYGYTF.

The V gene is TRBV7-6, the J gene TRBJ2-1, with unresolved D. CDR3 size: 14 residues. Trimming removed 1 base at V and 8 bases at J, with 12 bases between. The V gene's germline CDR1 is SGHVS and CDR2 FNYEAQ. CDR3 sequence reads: CASSLGLPPDEQFF. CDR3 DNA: TGTGCCAGCAGCTTAGGACTTCCCCCCGATGAGCAGTTCTTC.

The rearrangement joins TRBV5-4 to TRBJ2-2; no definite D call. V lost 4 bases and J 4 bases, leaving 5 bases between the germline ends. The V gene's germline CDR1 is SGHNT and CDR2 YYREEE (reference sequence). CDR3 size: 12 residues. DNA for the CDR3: TGTGCCAGCAGCGCTATCACCGGGGAGCTGTTTTTT. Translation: CASSAITGELFF.

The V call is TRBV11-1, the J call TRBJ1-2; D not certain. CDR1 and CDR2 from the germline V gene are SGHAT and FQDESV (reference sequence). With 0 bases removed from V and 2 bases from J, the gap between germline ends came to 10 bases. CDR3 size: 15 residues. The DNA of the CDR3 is TGTGCCAGCAGCTTAGCGCGGGCGGGCAACTATGGCTACACCTTC. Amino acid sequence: CASSLARAGNYGYTF.

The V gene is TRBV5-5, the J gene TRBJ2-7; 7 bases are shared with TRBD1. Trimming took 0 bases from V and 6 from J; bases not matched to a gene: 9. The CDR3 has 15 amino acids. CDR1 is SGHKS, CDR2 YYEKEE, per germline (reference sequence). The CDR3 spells CASSLAAQGYSEQYF. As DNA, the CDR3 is TGTGCCAGCAGCTTGGCGGCACAGGGGTATTCCGAGCAGTACTTC.

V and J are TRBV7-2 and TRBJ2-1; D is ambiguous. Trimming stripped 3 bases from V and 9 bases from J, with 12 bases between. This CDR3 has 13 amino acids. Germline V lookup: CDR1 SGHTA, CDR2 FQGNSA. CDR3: CASSFPDRGEQFF. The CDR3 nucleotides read TGTGCCAGCAGCTTCCCTGACCGAGGTGAGCAGTTCTTC.

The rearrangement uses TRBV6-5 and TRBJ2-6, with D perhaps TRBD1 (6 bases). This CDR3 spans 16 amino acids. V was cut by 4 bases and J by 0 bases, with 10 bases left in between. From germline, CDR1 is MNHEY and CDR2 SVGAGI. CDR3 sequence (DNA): TGTGCCAGCAGTTCTGACAGGCTCTCTGGGGCCAACGTCCTGACTTTC. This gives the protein CASSSDRLSGANVLTF.

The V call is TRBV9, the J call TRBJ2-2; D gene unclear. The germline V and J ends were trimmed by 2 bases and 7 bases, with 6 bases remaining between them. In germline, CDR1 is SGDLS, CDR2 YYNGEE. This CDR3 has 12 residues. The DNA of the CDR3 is TGTGCCAGCAGCGTTATCGGCGGGGAGCTGTTTTTT. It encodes CASSVIGGELFF.

CDR3 sequence (DNA): TGTGCCAGCAGCTTGCGCGGGAGCACCACCTGGGAGACCCAGTACTTC. Amino acid sequence: CASSLRGSTTWETQYF. The V call is TRBV7-2, the J call TRBJ2-5, with 7 bases lining up with TRBD2. Germline V lookup: CDR1 SGHTA, CDR2 FQGNSA. V gave up 3 bases and J gave up 5 bases; unmatched junction bases: 12. The CDR3 runs to 16 residues.